This T cell receptor beta chain is from a study of beta chain features in type 1 diabetes. This clone was seen more than once but under ten times. Its antigen is unidentified. CD4+ cells of the naive, central memory, regulatory and stem cell-like memory types were sorted via CD45RO/CCR7/CD25/CD127/CD95/CD27. Purity above 95% was achieved in all sorted populations. Study findings and constraints: When Type 1 diabetes patients were examined, their TCRB CDR3s proved moderately but significantly shorter in all four CD4+ subsets.

Expressed TCRB transcripts were sequenced because the isolated RNA had all been reverse transcribed beforehand. Assay used: immunoSEQ multiplex PCR; TCRdb lists only in-frame clones, some missing. The sample has tens of thousands of clones, about 61% seen once. The V and J ends lost 5 bases and 0 bases respectively, with 5 bases between them. This CDR3 comprises 12 residues. Germline CDR1 SGHRS, CDR2 YFSETQ. This chain uses TRBV5-1 with TRBJ1-1; D remains ambiguous. Sequenced material: Tregs from blood. The receptor was derived from a woman younger than 45 with type 1 diabetes. The CDR3 bases are TGCGCCAGCAGGGAGATGAACACTGAAGCTTTCTTT. This codes for CASREMNTEAFF.